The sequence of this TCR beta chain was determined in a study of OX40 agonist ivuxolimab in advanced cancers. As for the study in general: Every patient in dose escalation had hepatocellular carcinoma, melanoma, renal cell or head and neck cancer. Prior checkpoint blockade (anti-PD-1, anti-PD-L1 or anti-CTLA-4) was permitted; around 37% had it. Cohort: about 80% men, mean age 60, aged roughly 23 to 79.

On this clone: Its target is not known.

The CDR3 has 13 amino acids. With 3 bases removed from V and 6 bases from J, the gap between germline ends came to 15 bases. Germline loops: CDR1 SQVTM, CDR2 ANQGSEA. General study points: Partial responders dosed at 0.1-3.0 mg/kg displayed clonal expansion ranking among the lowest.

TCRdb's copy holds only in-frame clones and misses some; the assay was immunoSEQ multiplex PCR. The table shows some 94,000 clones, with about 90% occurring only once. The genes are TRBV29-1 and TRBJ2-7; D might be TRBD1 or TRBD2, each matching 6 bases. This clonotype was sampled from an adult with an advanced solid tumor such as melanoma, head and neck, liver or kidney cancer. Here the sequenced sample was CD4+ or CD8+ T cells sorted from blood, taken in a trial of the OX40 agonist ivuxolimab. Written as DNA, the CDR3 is TGCAGCGTTGAGGGGGCAGTCGGGGGCGAGCAGTACTTC. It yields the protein CSVEGAVGGEQYF.